This section outlines one TCR beta chain sequence together with its context. This sample was included in a study of early T cells in non-severe SARS-CoV-2 infection. Trimming removed 3 bases from V and 7 bases from J, with 14 bases in between. Germline lookup yields CDR1 SGHRS and CDR2 YFSETQ. This CDR3 comprises 14 residues. TCRdb re-analysed the 5' RACE reads in MiXCR, keeping a single row per CDR3 protein. The sample lists about 48,000 distinct CDR3 sequences; 6.2% were seen once. This specimen was whole blood, taken at baseline. The origin of this receptor is an adult who was a healthcare worker with PCR-confirmed SARS-CoV-2 infection or an uninfected control (not recorded which). The V gene is TRBV5-1, the J gene TRBJ2-1, with D perhaps TRBD2 (6 bases). The CDR3 protein is CASSSPIRGNEQFF. CDR3 nucleotide sequence: TGCGCCAGCAGCTCCCCCATCCGGGGGAATGAGCAGTTCTTC.